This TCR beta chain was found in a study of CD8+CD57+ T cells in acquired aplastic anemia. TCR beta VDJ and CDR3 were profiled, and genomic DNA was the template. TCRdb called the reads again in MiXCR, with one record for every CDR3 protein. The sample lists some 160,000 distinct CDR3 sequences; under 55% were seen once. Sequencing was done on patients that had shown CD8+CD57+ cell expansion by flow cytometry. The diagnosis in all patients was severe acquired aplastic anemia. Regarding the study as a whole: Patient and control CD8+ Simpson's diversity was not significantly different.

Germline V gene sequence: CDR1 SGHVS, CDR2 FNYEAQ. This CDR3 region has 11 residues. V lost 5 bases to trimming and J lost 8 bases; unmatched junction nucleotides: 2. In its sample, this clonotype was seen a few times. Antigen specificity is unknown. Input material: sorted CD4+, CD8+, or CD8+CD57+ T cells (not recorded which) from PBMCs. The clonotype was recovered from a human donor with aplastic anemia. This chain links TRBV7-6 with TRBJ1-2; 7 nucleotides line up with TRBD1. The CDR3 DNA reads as TGTGCCAGCAGCAAGACAGGGGGCTACACCTTC. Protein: CASSKTGGYTF.